This TCR beta chain is from a study of monozygotic twins with inflammatory bowel disease. UMIs that included a 6-nucleotide sample barcode were added by template switching, which took place during cDNA synthesis. One entry per CDR3 protein, without DNA, is what TCRdb gives after re-calling the 5' RACE reads. This sample contains 420,000 or so distinct CDR3 sequences. Study outcomes and limitations: Variability in patient repertoires may have come partly from differing immunosuppressive treatments. Results did not support any single strong IBD-associated signal or clonotype.

About this clonotype itself: Its antigen is not identified.

The germline CDR1 and CDR2 sequences are MNHEY and SVGEGT. The CDR3 has 16 residues. The chain has TRBV6-2 or TRBV6-3 and TRBJ2-2; TCRdb designates TRBD2, a call that cannot be tested without DNA. The sample taken for sequencing was blood. The receptor was derived from a human donor with ulcerative colitis or Crohn's disease, or a healthy co-twin of an affected twin (not recorded which). CDR3 sequence: CASSYRGRRNTGELFF.